The 9 T cell receptor beta chains reported below all come from one sample, sequenced in a study of blood T cell repertoires in COVID-19. Using immunoSEQ multiplex PCR, the repertoire was profiled, and TCRdb retains in-frame clones only, with some absent. Here the sample spans around 300,000 clones, nearly 90% being singletons. The material sequenced was PBMCs or T cells enriched from blood (not recorded which). Source of these receptors: a woman younger than 35 with acute COVID-19.

V and J are TRBV6-5 and TRBJ1-5; D is perhaps TRBD1 (6 bases). This CDR3 comprises 14 residues. Germline V gene lookup returns CDR1 MNHEY and CDR2 SVGAGI. V lost 5 bases, J lost 5 bases, and 13 bases lay in between. Here the CDR3 reads CASSQRTAYQPQHF. In DNA, the CDR3 is TGTGCCAGCAGTCAAAGGACAGCCTATCAGCCCCAGCATTTT.

The genes are TRBV27 and TRBJ1-4, with D hard to call. V was pared by 4 bases and J by 4 bases, with 19 bases between. Germline V gene lookup returns CDR1 MNHEY and CDR2 SMNVEV (reference sequence). CDR3 length: 17 residues. CDR3 amino acids: CASSSTPVGSGNEKLFF. DNA for the CDR3: TGTGCCAGCAGTTCCACTCCGGTTGGTTCGGGTAATGAAAAACTGTTTTTT. Looking up the rest from reference TRBV27 and TRBJ1-4 gives the full variable domain: EAQVTQNPRYLITVTGKKLTVTCSQNMNHEYMSWYRQDPGLGLRQIYYSMNVEVTDKGDVPEGYKVSRKEKRNFPLILESPSPNQTSLYFCASSSTPVGSGNEKLFFGSGTQLSVL.

The chain uses TRBV7-3 and TRBJ2-2, with D perhaps matching TRBD2 (6 bases). Germline CDR1 and CDR2: SGHTA and FQGTGA. The CDR3 is 13 residues long. The V end was cut by 6 bases, the J end by 8 bases, with 13 bases between. The CDR3 DNA reads TGTGCCAGCAGTATGGCGGGACCTGGGGAGCTGTTTTTT. Translated: CASSMAGPGELFF.

J is TRBJ2-7 and V is TRBV5-4; tentatively, D is TRBD2 (6 bases). The CDR3 has 16 amino acids. The V gene lost 3 bases and the J gene lost 0 bases, with 16 bases spanning the gap. The germline V gene encodes CDR1 SGHNT and CDR2 YYREEE (reference sequence). The CDR3 reads CASSSTFSGYSYEQYF. CDR3 nucleotides: TGTGCCAGCAGCTCGACCTTTAGCGGCTACTCCTACGAGCAGTACTTC.

The V call is TRBV30, the J call TRBJ2-2; 13 positions match TRBD2. Germline-derived CDR1 and CDR2 are GTSNPN and SVGIG (reference sequence). V trimming: 5 bases; J trimming: 3 bases; junction bases outside the gene matches: 9. The CDR3 loop spans 17 amino acids. CDR3 in DNA: TGTGCCTGGGGATTAGGGACTAGCGGGATTTACACCGGGGAGCTGTTTTTT. It specifies CAWGLGTSGIYTGELFF.

This chain joins TRBV30 and TRBJ1-5; D might be TRBD1 (6 bases). CDR3 length: 14 amino acids. Germline V gene data show CDR1 as GTSNPN and CDR2 as SVGIG (reference sequence). Trimming shortened V by 0 bases and J by 7 bases, and 13 bases separated the two germline ends. The CDR3, as DNA: TGTGCCTGGAGTGTACTAGGGGGACGGCAGCCCCAGCATTTT. Translation gives CAWSVLGGRQPQHF.

The rearrangement links TRBV30 to TRBJ2-2; 13 bases fit TRBD2. The CDR3 sequence is 16 residues long. Trimming at V came to 5 bases and at J to 5 bases, leaving 8 bases not matched to a gene. Germline V CDR1 and CDR2: GTSNPN, SVGIG (reference sequence). This CDR3 reads CAWGGLAGVSTGELFF. CDR3 DNA sequence: TGTGCCTGGGGAGGACTAGCGGGAGTCTCGACCGGGGAGCTGTTTTTT.

The genes are TRBV6-2 or TRBV6-3 and TRBJ2-7, with D unresolved. Germline loops: CDR1 MNHEY, CDR2 SVGEGT. The CDR3 spans 14 residues. Trimming left V 2 bases short and J 2 bases short, with 10 bases between. Written as DNA, the CDR3 is TGTGCCAGCAGTTACAACGTAGAAGCCTACGAGCAGTACTTC. It encodes CASSYNVEAYEQYF.

This chain joins TRBV5-5 and TRBJ2-7; perhaps TRBD1 as D (5 bases). Between the trimmed V and J ends, which lost 3 bases and 6 bases, there was a span of 7 bases. Germline CDR1 and CDR2: SGHKS and YYEKEE (reference sequence). The CDR3 spans 11 residues. CDR3 sequence reads: CASSWTSEQYF. The CDR3 DNA is TGTGCCAGCAGCTGGACAAGCGAGCAGTACTTC. Complete variable domain (other parts from reference TRBV5-5 and TRBJ2-7): DAGVTQSPTHLIKTRGQQVTLRCSPISGHKSVSWYQQVLGQGPQFIFQYYEKEERGRGNFPDRFSARQFPNYSSELNVNALLLGDSALYLCASSWTSEQYFGPGTRLTVT.